What follows is one T cell receptor (beta chain) and its context. Antigen specificity is unknown. This entry belongs to a study of T cells expressing NK-cell markers. Across the whole study: Within the sequenced cohort of eight donors, seven exhibited HCMV seropositivity and one was seronegative. General study results and limits: The CD3+CD56-NKG2C+ fraction of four donors was likewise dominated by these clonotypes. For 5 to 7 donors, the dominant NKG2C+ clonotypes made up roughly 1.0-7.5% of their CD8+ T cells.

Germline V gene data show CDR1 as MGHRA and CDR2 as YSYEKL. This CDR3 region has 15 residues. Synthesis of TCR beta cDNA relied on 5'RACE template switching carrying UMIs. From the 5' RACE reads, TCRdb lists one entry per CDR3 protein and no DNA. Here the sample table reports over 350,000 distinct CDR3 sequences. The chain employs TRBV4-1 and TRBJ1-1. Sequencing was performed on blood T cells: a sorted CD56 or NKG2C T cell subset, CD4+ or CD8+ T cells, or bulk PBMC T cells (not recorded which). The sequence was collected from a woman aged 45-65 years in good health. CDR3 loop: CASSQAWTVNTEAFF.